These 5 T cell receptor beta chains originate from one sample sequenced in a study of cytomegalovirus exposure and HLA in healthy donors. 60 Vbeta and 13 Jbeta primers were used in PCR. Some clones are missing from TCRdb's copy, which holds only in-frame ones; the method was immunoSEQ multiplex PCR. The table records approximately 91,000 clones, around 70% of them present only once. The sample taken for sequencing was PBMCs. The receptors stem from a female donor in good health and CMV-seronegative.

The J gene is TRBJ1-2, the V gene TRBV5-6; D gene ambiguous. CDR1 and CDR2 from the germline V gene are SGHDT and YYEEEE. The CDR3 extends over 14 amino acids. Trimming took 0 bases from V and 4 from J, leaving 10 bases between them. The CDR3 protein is CASSLDIASYGYTF. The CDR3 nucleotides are TGTGCCAGCAGCTTGGACATCGCTAGCTATGGCTACACCTTC.

The chain's CDR3 is CASRGTGSPYEQYF. DNA for the CDR3: TGTGCCAGCAGAGGGACAGGAAGCCCCTACGAGCAGTACTTC. The chain carries TRBV6-5 and TRBJ2-7; 8 bases fit TRBD1. Looked up from germline, CDR1 is MNHEY and CDR2 is SVGAGI. This CDR3 contains 14 residues. After removal of 6 bases from V and 2 bases from J, the junction contained 6 bases not matched to a gene.

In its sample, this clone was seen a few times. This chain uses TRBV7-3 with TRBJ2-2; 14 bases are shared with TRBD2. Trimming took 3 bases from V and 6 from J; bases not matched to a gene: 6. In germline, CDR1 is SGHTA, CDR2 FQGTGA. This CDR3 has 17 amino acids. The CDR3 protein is CASSLTSGRGKAGELFF. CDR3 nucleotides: TGTGCCAGCAGCTTGACTAGCGGGAGGGGCAAAGCCGGGGAGCTGTTTTTT.

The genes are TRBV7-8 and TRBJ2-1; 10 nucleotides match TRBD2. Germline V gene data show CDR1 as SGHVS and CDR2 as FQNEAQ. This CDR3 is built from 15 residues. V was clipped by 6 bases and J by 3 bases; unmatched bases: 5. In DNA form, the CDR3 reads TGTGCCAGCAGGATAGCGGGGGGCCACTACAATGAGCAGTTCTTC. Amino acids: CASRIAGGHYNEQFF.

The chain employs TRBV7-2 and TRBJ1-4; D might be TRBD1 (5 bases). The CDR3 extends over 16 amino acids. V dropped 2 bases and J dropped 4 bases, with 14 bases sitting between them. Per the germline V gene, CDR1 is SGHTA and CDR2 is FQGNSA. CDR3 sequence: CASSLSSSGHNEKLFF. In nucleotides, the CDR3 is TGTGCCAGCAGCTTATCATCTTCAGGGCATAATGAAAAACTGTTTTTT.